The 24 T cell receptor beta chains below all came from one sample that was sequenced in a study of response to subunit inactivated influenza vaccine. TCRdb passed the RT-PCR reads through MiXCR, listing each CDR3 protein once. The sample holds over 650,000 distinct CDR3 sequences; under 20% are singletons and the top ten take roughly a tenth. Here the sequenced sample was PBMCs from blood, taken roughly 5 days after vaccination. These receptors all stem from a man aged 45 to 65 who received an inactivated influenza vaccine.

This clonotype was observed a handful of times. This chain uses TRBV29-1 with TRBJ2-1; 7 nucleotides line up with TRBD2. Germline lookup yields CDR1 SQVTM and CDR2 ANQGSEA. This CDR3 has 14 residues. V trimming: 4 bases; J trimming: 7 bases; junction bases outside the gene matches: 10. CDR3 nucleotides: TGCAGCGTTGGAGGGCTAGCGGTGGGGAATGAGCAGTTCTTC. Translating gives CSVGGLAVGNEQFF.

This clonotype was detected ten times or more. The rearrangement uses TRBV3-1 and TRBJ1-5; maybe TRBD1 (5 bases). Deletions cut 3 bases from V and 0 bases from J, with 9 bases between. The length of the CDR3 is 15 residues. Germline CDR1 reads LGHDT; CDR2 reads YNNKEL (reference sequence). As DNA, the CDR3 is TGTGCCAGCAGCCATGGGACGGCTAGCAATCAGCCCCAGCATTTT. Its protein product is CASSHGTASNQPQHF.

This clonotype was seen a few times. The rearrangement joins TRBV20-1 to TRBJ1-3; D remains unclear. V lost 6 bases and J 0 bases, leaving 12 bases between the germline ends. The CDR3 covers 14 residues. Germline CDR1 reads DFQATT; CDR2 reads SNEGSKA (reference sequence). The DNA for the CDR3 is TGCAGTGCCGTAGACCTGAGCTCTGGAAACACCATATATTTT. This gives the protein CSAVDLSSGNTIYF.

The chain recombines TRBV5-1 with TRBJ2-2, with D perhaps matching TRBD1 or TRBD2 (5 bases each). Trimming removed 6 bases from V and 0 bases from J, with 12 bases in between. This CDR3 comprises 15 residues. Germline CDR1 is SGHRS and CDR2 is YFSETQ. The CDR3 DNA reads TGCGCCAGCACCTCCGGGACGCCGAACACCGGGGAGCTGTTTTTT. Amino acids: CASTSGTPNTGELFF.

The chain recombines TRBV20-1 with TRBJ2-1; D is ambiguous. Trimming shortened V by 7 bases and J by 4 bases, and 8 bases separated the two germline ends. CDR1 and CDR2 from the germline V gene are DFQATT and SNEGSKA (reference sequence). The CDR3 is 11 residues long. CDR3 sequence (DNA): TGCAGTGTCTCCGAATACAATGAGCAGTTCTTC. It translates to CSVSEYNEQFF.

The rearrangement links TRBV12-3 or TRBV12-4 to TRBJ2-2; D possibly corresponds to TRBD1 (5 bases). The germline V and J ends were trimmed by 3 bases and 6 bases, with 11 bases remaining between them. The CDR3 runs 14 residues. The CDR3 spells CASSLNRFSGELFF. The CDR3 DNA reads TGTGCCAGCAGTTTGAACAGGTTTTCCGGGGAGCTGTTTTTT.

This clonotype was recorded only once. The rearrangement uses TRBV5-1 and TRBJ2-7, with 10 bases that match TRBD2. With V trimmed by 4 bases and J by 3 bases, 7 bases remained unmatched. There are 15 residues in the CDR3. Germline CDR1 and CDR2: SGHRS and YFSETQ. The CDR3 spells CASSLGLAAIYEQYF. The DNA of the CDR3 is TGCGCCAGCAGCCTCGGACTAGCGGCCATCTACGAGCAGTACTTC.

The rearrangement links TRBV20-1 to TRBJ2-5, with D possibly called TRBD1 or TRBD2 (5 bases each). The CDR3 totals 16 residues. V lost 0 bases to trimming and J lost 2 bases, with 16 bases between them. From germline, CDR1 is DFQATT and CDR2 SNEGSKA (reference sequence). Written as DNA, the CDR3 is TGCAGTGCTAGAGATCAAGACTGGGGCGGGCAAGAGACCCAGTACTTC. Translated: CSARDQDWGGQETQYF.

This clonotype has only a few counts. The J gene is TRBJ2-2, the V gene TRBV9; weak D call: TRBD1 (6 bases). Trimming took off 3 bases at V and 4 bases at J, with 10 bases between the two ends. There are 14 residues in the CDR3. The germline gives CDR1 SGDLS, CDR2 YYNGEE. The CDR3 bases are TGTGCCAGCAGCGCGGACAGCTTCACCGGGGAGCTGTTTTTT. Its protein is CASSADSFTGELFF.

This clonotype has more than one count but fewer than ten. The chain couples TRBV20-1 to TRBJ2-5; no clear D. This CDR3 contains 13 residues. Germline V gene data show CDR1 as DFQATT and CDR2 as SNEGSKA (reference sequence). The V end was cut by 3 bases, the J end by 5 bases, with 13 bases between. The CDR3 is CSASSANFETQYF. The CDR3 nucleotides read TGCAGTGCTAGTTCAGCGAATTTCGAGACCCAGTACTTC.

The chain employs TRBV3-1 and TRBJ2-1; TRBD1 or TRBD2 may be the D gene (6 bases each). This CDR3 has 12 amino acids. The V gene's germline CDR1 is LGHDT and CDR2 YNNKEL (reference sequence). The V gene lost 9 bases and the J gene lost 8 bases, with 14 bases spanning the gap. This chain's CDR3 is CASAMGGDEQFF. The CDR3 coding sequence is TGTGCCAGTGCCATGGGGGGCGATGAGCAGTTCTTC.

Comment on this clonotype: No DNA is shown, since the ends of the CDR3 on it are uncertain; the CDR3 is the one TCRdb lists. The chain has TRBV25-1 and TRBJ2-2; TRBD2, the D gene given by the table, was not confirmed from the DNA. Germline values: CDR1 MGHDK, CDR2 SYGVNS. 17 amino acids form the CDR3, both terminal residues included. The CDR3 is CASSVRLADQTPGSCFF.

In its sample, this clonotype was seen a few times. The rearrangement joins TRBV7-9 to TRBJ2-2, with a weak D call TRBD2 (5 bases). Germline assignment: CDR1 SEHNR and CDR2 FQNEAQ (reference sequence). The CDR3 has 15 amino acids. V was cut by 2 bases and J by 4 bases, with 11 bases left in between. This CDR3 reads CASSLWEKSTGELFF. The CDR3 DNA reads as TGTGCCAGCAGCTTATGGGAGAAGAGCACCGGGGAGCTGTTTTTT.

The rearrangement links TRBV6-2 or TRBV6-3 to TRBJ2-1, with D tentatively TRBD1 (5 bases). The CDR3 loop spans 14 amino acids. Per the germline V gene, CDR1 is MNHEY and CDR2 is SVGEGT. The V end lost 1 base, the J end lost 7 bases, and 11 bases lay between the germline ends. The CDR3 DNA is TGTGCCAGCAGTTACTACCTAAGGGGAAATGAGCAGTTCTTC. This gives the protein CASSYYLRGNEQFF.

V and J are TRBV7-8 and TRBJ1-5; D uncertain. This CDR3 is 12 amino acids long. Germline CDR1 and CDR2: SGHVS and FQNEAQ. The V gene lost 5 bases and the J gene lost 5 bases, with 7 bases spanning the gap. Here the CDR3 reads CASSETYQPQHF. The CDR3 nucleotides read TGTGCCAGCAGCGAAACGTATCAGCCCCAGCATTTT.

Worth noting for this clonotype: The junction departs from the called germline gene at one end, perhaps through a read error. J is TRBJ1-1 and V is TRBV7-9, with D possibly being TRBD1 (5 bases). CDR1 is SEHNR, CDR2 FQNEAQ, per germline (reference sequence). This CDR3 region has 15 residues. In DNA, the CDR3 is TGTGCCAGCAGCGTAGCAGGGTTGGCGAACACTGAAGCTTTCTTT. Translated: CASSVAGLANTEAFF.

The CDR3 DNA follows: TGTGCCAGCAGTTTGGGCCAGGGGGGATTTGGAAACACCATATATTTT. Residues: CASSLGQGGFGNTIYF. V usage is TRBV12-3 or TRBV12-4 and J usage is TRBJ1-3, with 7 nucleotides matching TRBD1. The CDR3 runs to 16 residues. The ends lost 3 bases at V and 3 bases at J; junction bases unmatched: 8.

This clonotype was detected a few times. The CDR3 region has the DNA TGTGCCAGCAGTGAATTTGGGGGGGGCACTGAAGCTTTCTTT. This translates into CASSEFGGGTEAFF. The V call is TRBV25-1, the J call TRBJ1-1; possible D gene TRBD1, 5 bases. Trimming left V 1 base short and J 4 bases short, with 10 bases between. The V gene's germline CDR1 is MGHDK and CDR2 SYGVNS. The length of the CDR3 is 14 residues.

The chain combines TRBV20-1 with TRBJ2-2, with 9 bases lining up with TRBD2. Germline CDR1 is DFQATT and CDR2 is SNEGSKA (reference sequence). V shed 4 bases and J 3 bases; nucleotides not matched to a gene: 6. This CDR3 has 15 residues. This CDR3 is CSATRTSDHTGELFF. The DNA of the CDR3 is TGCAGTGCTACCCGGACTAGCGATCACACCGGGGAGCTGTTTTTT.

In its sample, this clonotype was seen many times. The DNA for the CDR3 is TGCAGTGCTACTGGGGATTCCTACGAGCAGTACTTC. Translated, it gives CSATGDSYEQYF. The gene calls are TRBV20-1 and TRBJ2-7; no reliable D call. This CDR3 region has 12 residues. Between the trimmed V and J ends, which lost 4 bases and 1 base, there was a span of 8 bases. Germline CDR1 is DFQATT and CDR2 is SNEGSKA (reference sequence).

This clonotype was counted a few times. The chain carries TRBV15 and TRBJ2-7; 8 bases are a match to TRBD1. With 6 bases clipped from V and 1 base from J, the junction kept 8 bases outside the gene matches. In germline, CDR1 is LNHNV, CDR2 YYDKDF (reference sequence). There are 15 residues in the CDR3. The CDR3 is CATRLDRVGSYEQYF. In DNA, the CDR3 is TGTGCCACCAGGCTGGACAGGGTTGGGTCCTACGAGCAGTACTTC. Full variable domain (missing parts from reference TRBV15 and TRBJ2-7): DAMVIQNPRYQVTQFGKPVTLSCSQTLNHNVMYWYQQKSSQAPKLLFHYYDKDFNNEADTPDNFQSRRPNTSFCFLDIRSPGLGDTAMYLCATRLDRVGSYEQYFGPGTRLTVT.

This clonotype was seen once. The rearrangement joins TRBV18 to TRBJ2-1; 9 bases match TRBD2. The CDR3 is 16 residues long. V was pared by 2 bases and J by 5 bases, with 7 bases of the junction left unmatched. Germline V lookup: CDR1 KGHSH, CDR2 LQKENI. The CDR3 region is CASSPTSGGRNNEQFF. The CDR3 DNA reads as TGTGCCAGCTCACCAACCAGCGGGGGGCGGAACAATGAGCAGTTCTTC.

The chain combines TRBV20-1 with TRBJ1-3; no definite D call. This CDR3 region has 13 residues. Germline loops: CDR1 DFQATT, CDR2 SNEGSKA (reference sequence). Trimming stripped 3 bases from V and 3 bases from J, with 9 bases between. CDR3 nucleotide sequence: TGCAGTGCTAGTTTTTTGGGTGGAAACACCATATATTTT. This sequence encodes CSASFLGGNTIYF.

This clonotype was counted between two and nine times. The chain joins TRBV27 to TRBJ2-2, with D unresolved. The V end lost 8 bases, the J end lost 3 bases, and 13 bases lay between the germline ends. The CDR3 totals 14 residues. The germline gives CDR1 MNHEY, CDR2 SMNVEV (reference sequence). For the CDR3, the DNA is TGTGCCAGCTGCCCCCTCATGTACACCGGGGAGCTGTTTTTT. Its protein product is CASCPLMYTGELFF.